This T cell receptor (beta chain) stems from a study of radiotherapy plus CTLA-4 blockade in lung cancer. Focal radiation with ipilimumab CTLA-4 blockade was given to patients with chemo-refractory metastatic non-small-cell lung cancer. As concerns this clone: Antigen specificity is unknown.

Study results and caveats: According to reports, early shifts in blood T cell clones, alongside interferon-beta, forecast response most accurately.

Sequencing was performed with immunoSEQ multiplex PCR; in TCRdb, only in-frame clones are kept and a portion is missing. In the table there are over 70,000 clones, about 90% of which are singletons. Here the sequenced sample was peripheral blood, taken from a patient treated with radiotherapy plus ipilimumab. The sequence came from a human donor with non-small cell lung cancer who had a partial response to radiotherapy plus ipilimumab.

This CDR3 reads CASTQGSTNEKLFF. The CDR3 DNA reads TGTGCCAGCACACAGGGTTCAACTAATGAAAAACTGTTTTTT. This chain joins TRBV6-1 and TRBJ1-4; TRBD1 might be the D (6 bases). V gave up 7 bases and J gave up 0 bases, with 9 bases separating them. The CDR3 has 14 residues. Per germline, CDR1 MNHNS and CDR2 SASEGT.